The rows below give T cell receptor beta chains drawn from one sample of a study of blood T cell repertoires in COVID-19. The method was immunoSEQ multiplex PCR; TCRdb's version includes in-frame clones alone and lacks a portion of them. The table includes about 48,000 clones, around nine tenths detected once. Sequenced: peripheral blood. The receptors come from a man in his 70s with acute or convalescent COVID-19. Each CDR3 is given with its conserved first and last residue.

cdr3_aa: CASSFQQETQYF
cdr3_length: 12
v_call: TRBV11-2
j_call: TRBJ2-5

cdr3_aa: CASSYRQDYEQYF
cdr3_length: 13
v_call: TRBV6-2/TRBV6-3
j_call: TRBJ2-7

cdr3_aa: CASSSGTGLTEAFF
cdr3_length: 14
v_call: TRBV5-1
j_call: TRBJ1-1

cdr3_aa: CASSLAGATGELFF
cdr3_length: 14
v_call: TRBV7-7
j_call: TRBJ2-2

cdr3_aa: CASSVVGGAGTGELFF
cdr3_length: 16
v_call: TRBV9
j_call: TRBJ2-2

cdr3_aa: CASSTSGGDNEQFF
cdr3_length: 14
v_call: TRBV27
j_call: TRBJ2-1

cdr3_aa: CASIRQGLNSPLHF
cdr3_length: 14
v_call: TRBV6-5
j_call: TRBJ1-6

cdr3_aa: CAGGNTEAFF
cdr3_length: 10
v_call: TRBV30
j_call: TRBJ1-1

cdr3_aa: CASRHGQGQQYNSPLHF
cdr3_length: 17
v_call: TRBV19
j_call: TRBJ1-6

cdr3_aa: CATSTRDRVSGNTIYF
cdr3_length: 16
v_call: TRBV15
j_call: TRBJ1-3

cdr3_aa: CASSSTSATNEKLFF
cdr3_length: 15
v_call: TRBV7-9
j_call: TRBJ1-4

cdr3_aa: CAISESGSGEAFF
cdr3_length: 13
v_call: TRBV10-3
j_call: TRBJ1-1

cdr3_aa: CAWSSKFLLLGQYF
cdr3_length: 14
v_call: TRBV30
j_call: TRBJ2-7

cdr3_aa: CASSPYGTGDQPQHF
cdr3_length: 15
v_call: TRBV19
j_call: TRBJ1-5

cdr3_aa: CATQVDRGYNEQFF
cdr3_length: 14
v_call: TRBV11-2
j_call: TRBJ2-1

cdr3_aa: CASSLADLDRAPQHF
cdr3_length: 15
v_call: TRBV7-2
j_call: TRBJ1-5

cdr3_aa: CASSLLAGTVGGQETQYF
cdr3_length: 18
v_call: TRBV5-1
j_call: TRBJ2-5

cdr3_aa: CASSYLQGGTEAFF
cdr3_length: 14
v_call: TRBV5-5
j_call: TRBJ1-1

cdr3_aa: CASSQVSRGPQHF
cdr3_length: 13
v_call: TRBV4-1
j_call: TRBJ1-5

cdr3_aa: CASSLVPGDRYYEQYF
cdr3_length: 16
v_call: TRBV5-4
j_call: TRBJ2-7

cdr3_aa: CASSQSAGTGWETQYF
cdr3_length: 16
v_call: TRBV7-2
j_call: TRBJ2-5

cdr3_aa: CASSYNQRGTTDTQYF
cdr3_length: 16
v_call: TRBV6-2/TRBV6-3
j_call: TRBJ2-3

cdr3_aa: CASSLRQGFISYNSPLHF
cdr3_length: 18
v_call: TRBV28
j_call: TRBJ1-6

cdr3_aa: CASNAGAGYGYTF
cdr3_length: 13
v_call: TRBV5-1
j_call: TRBJ1-2

cdr3_aa: CASSPSGTSGTDTQYF
cdr3_length: 16
v_call: TRBV5-4
j_call: TRBJ2-3

cdr3_aa: CASSYQRALQEQFF
cdr3_length: 14
v_call: TRBV11-2
j_call: TRBJ2-1

cdr3_aa: CASRHTGFGGNTIYF
cdr3_length: 15
v_call: TRBV7-9
j_call: TRBJ1-3

cdr3_aa: CASRGQVSSGNTIYF
cdr3_length: 15
v_call: TRBV7-2
j_call: TRBJ1-3

cdr3_aa: CASSWGVRGYTF
cdr3_length: 12
v_call: TRBV5-6
j_call: TRBJ1-2